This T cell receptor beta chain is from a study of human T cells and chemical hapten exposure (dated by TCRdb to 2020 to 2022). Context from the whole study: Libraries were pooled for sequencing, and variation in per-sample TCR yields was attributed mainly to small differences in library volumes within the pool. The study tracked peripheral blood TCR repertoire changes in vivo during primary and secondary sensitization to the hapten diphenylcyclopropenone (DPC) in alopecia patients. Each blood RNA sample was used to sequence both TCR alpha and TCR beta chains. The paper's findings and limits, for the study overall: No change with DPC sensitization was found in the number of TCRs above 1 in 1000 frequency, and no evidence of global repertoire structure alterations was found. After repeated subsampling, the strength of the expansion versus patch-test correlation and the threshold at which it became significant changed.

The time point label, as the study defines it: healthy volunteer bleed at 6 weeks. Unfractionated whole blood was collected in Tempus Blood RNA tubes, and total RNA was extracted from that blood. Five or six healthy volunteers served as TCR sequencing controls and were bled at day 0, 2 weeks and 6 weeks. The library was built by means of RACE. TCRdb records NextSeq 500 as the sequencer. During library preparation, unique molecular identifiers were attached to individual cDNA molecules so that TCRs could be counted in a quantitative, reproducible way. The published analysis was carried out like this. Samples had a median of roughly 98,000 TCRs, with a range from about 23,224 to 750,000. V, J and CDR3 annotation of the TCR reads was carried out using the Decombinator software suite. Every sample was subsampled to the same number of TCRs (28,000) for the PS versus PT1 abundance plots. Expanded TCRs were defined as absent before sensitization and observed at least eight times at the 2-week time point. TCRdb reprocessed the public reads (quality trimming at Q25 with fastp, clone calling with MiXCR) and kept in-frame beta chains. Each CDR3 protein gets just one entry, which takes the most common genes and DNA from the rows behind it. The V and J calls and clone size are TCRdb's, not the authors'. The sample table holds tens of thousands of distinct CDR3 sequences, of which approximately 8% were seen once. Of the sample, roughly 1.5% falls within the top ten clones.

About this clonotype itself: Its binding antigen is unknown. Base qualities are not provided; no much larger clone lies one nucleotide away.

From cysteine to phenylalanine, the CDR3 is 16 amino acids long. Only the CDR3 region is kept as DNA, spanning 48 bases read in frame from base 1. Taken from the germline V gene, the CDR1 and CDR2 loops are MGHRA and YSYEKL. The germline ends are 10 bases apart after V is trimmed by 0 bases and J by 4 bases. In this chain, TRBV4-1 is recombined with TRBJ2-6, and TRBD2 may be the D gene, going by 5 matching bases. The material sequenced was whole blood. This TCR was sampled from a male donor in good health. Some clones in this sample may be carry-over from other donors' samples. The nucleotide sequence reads TGCGCCAGCAGCCAAGATCGGGCGGGCGGGGCCAACGTCCTGACTTTC. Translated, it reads CASSQDRAGGANVLTF.